Each of the 4 T cell receptor beta chains below was sequenced from the same sample in a study of OX40 agonist ivuxolimab in advanced cancers. Sequencing was performed with immunoSEQ multiplex PCR; in TCRdb, only in-frame clones are kept and a portion is missing. The table has roughly 30,000 clones, approximately 83% seen once. Material: CD4+ or CD8+ T cells sorted from blood, obtained in a trial of the OX40 agonist ivuxolimab. Receptors were obtained from an adult with an advanced solid tumor such as melanoma, head and neck, liver or kidney cancer.

The chain combines TRBV29-1 with TRBJ1-2; the match to TRBD1 covers 7 bases. Trimming cost V 2 bases and J 3 bases; bases outside gene matches: 6. Germline lookup yields CDR1 SQVTM and CDR2 ANQGSEA. The CDR3 is made up of 14 amino acids. CDR3 in amino acids: CSVESPGGHYGYTF. Here the CDR3 DNA reads TGCAGCGTTGAAAGCCCAGGGGGTCACTATGGCTACACCTTC.

This chain joins TRBV9 and TRBJ1-1; D unclear. V lost 4 bases and J 6 bases, leaving 25 bases between the germline ends. Looked up from germline, CDR1 is SGDLS and CDR2 is YYNGEE. CDR3 length: 17 residues. The CDR3 region is CASSPDTMRTFDAEAFF. CDR3 DNA sequence: TGTGCCAGCAGCCCCGACACGATGAGGACCTTCGACGCTGAAGCTTTCTTT.

By share, this clone ranks as medium-sized. This chain uses TRBV6-6 with TRBJ2-3; TRBD2 agrees at 10 bases. The CDR3 sequence is 16 residues long. The junction had 8 bases not matched to a gene; V was cut back by 5 bases and J by 3 bases. Per germline, CDR1 MNHNY and CDR2 SVGAGI (reference sequence). DNA for the CDR3: TGTGCCAGCAGTACCCCACTAGCGGGGCAGACAGATACGCAGTATTTT. Amino acid sequence: CASSTPLAGQTDTQYF.

The CDR3 spells CASSIPDRGDFDYGYTF. Here the CDR3 DNA reads TGTGCCAGTAGTATACCGGACAGGGGGGATTTTGACTATGGCTACACCTTC. The chain links TRBV19 to TRBJ1-2; 10 nucleotides line up with TRBD1. Trimming took 2 bases from V and 3 from J; bases not matched to a gene: 9. The CDR3 extends over 17 amino acids. Germline assignment: CDR1 LNHDA and CDR2 SQIVND (reference sequence).